Below, 12 T cell receptor beta chains from the same sample are listed, as sequenced in a study of human CD8 memory T cell subsets (TCRdb year 2020). A Human TCR Profiling Kit was used to prepare UMI-labeled 5' RACE TCRbeta libraries. TCRdb reprocessed the sequencing reads and holds a single record per CDR3 protein sequence, with no DNA. The sample has thousands of distinct CDR3 sequences on record. The top ten constitute 22% of the sample. The sample was CD8+ T cells from PBMCs. The receptors here all came from a human donor in good health.

The V and J genes are TRBV6-4 and TRBJ2-1; TCRdb's D call of TRBD1 is untestable without DNA. The CDR3 covers 15 residues. Germline loops: CDR1 MRHNA, CDR2 SNTAGT. The CDR3 here is CASSSGGDPGNEQFF.

The rearrangement joins TRBV11-2 to TRBJ2-5. This CDR3 has 15 amino acids. CDR1 and CDR2 (germline): SGHAT, FQNNGV. CDR3 protein: CASSLAPAVQETQYF. Together with reference TRBV11-2 and TRBJ2-5, the CDR3 gives the full variable domain: EAGVAQSPRYKIIEKRQSVAFWCNPISGHATLYWYQQILGQGPKLLIQFQNNGVVDDSQLPKDRFSAERLKGVDSTLKIQPAKLEDSAVYLCASSLAPAVQETQYFGPGTRLLVL.

The gene calls are TRBV7-9 and TRBJ1-2; the TCRdb D gene call, TRBD1, has no DNA to confirm it. From germline, CDR1 is SEHNR and CDR2 FQNEAQ (reference sequence). The CDR3 consists of 14 residues. Here the CDR3 reads CASSSGTGHYGYTF.

The gene calls are TRBV25-1 and TRBJ2-5. The CDR3 length is 14 residues. Germline values: CDR1 MGHDK, CDR2 SYGVNS. The CDR3 loop is CASSEGVYQETQYF.

The rearrangement uses TRBV20-1 and TRBJ2-4; with no DNA, the TCRdb D assignment of TRBD1 cannot be verified. The CDR3 totals 14 residues. Germline CDR1 reads DFQATT; CDR2 reads SNEGSKA (reference sequence). CDR3 sequence: CSVQQQVGGNIQYF.

The rearrangement joins TRBV28 to TRBJ2-4; the D gene TCRdb calls, TRBD2, cannot be checked with no DNA. Germline-derived CDR1 and CDR2 are MDHEN and SYDVKM. This CDR3 spans 17 amino acids. The CDR3 is CASSFSPGLAAQNIQYF. Combining the CDR3 with reference TRBV28 and TRBJ2-4 gives the whole variable domain DVKVTQSSRYLVKRTGEKVFLECVQDMDHENMFWYRQDPGLGLRLIYFSYDVKMKEKGDIPEGYSVSREKKERFSLILESASTNQTSMYLCASSFSPGLAAQNIQYFGAGTRLSVL.

The CDR3 spells CASSHRDGNTEAFF. The rearrangement joins TRBV4-1 to TRBJ1-1. CDR1 MGHRA and CDR2 YSYEKL come from the germline V gene. The CDR3 consists of 14 residues.

This rearrangement joins TRBV4-2 to TRBJ2-1; as DNA is missing, the TRBD2 call by TCRdb cannot be tested. CDR3 length equals 17 residues. Germline values: CDR1 LGHNA, CDR2 YNFKEQ. The CDR3 sequence is CASSQDWGGGPYNEQFF.

The chain links TRBV20-1 to TRBJ2-3; TCRdb names TRBD2, which stays unverified in the absence of DNA. Germline V lookup: CDR1 DFQATT, CDR2 SNEGSKA (reference sequence). The CDR3 is 13 residues long. This CDR3 reads CSAASVGVDTQYF.

The chain is built from TRBV2 and TRBJ2-5; TCRdb designates TRBD2, a call that cannot be tested without DNA. The CDR3 extends over 17 amino acids. Germline loops: CDR1 SNHLY, CDR2 FYNNEI. The CDR3 reads CASSERASGSLGETQYF.

The V and J genes are TRBV7-3 and TRBJ2-1; TCRdb's D call, TRBD1, is unchecked because there is no DNA. The CDR3 spans 14 residues. Germline CDR1 and CDR2: SGHTA and FQGTGA. The CDR3 here is CASSFSPRGDEQFF.

The chain carries TRBV28 and TRBJ1-1. The germline V gene encodes CDR1 MDHEN and CDR2 SYDVKM. The CDR3 extends over 14 amino acids. The CDR3 loop is CASNSGGMNTEAFF.